The clone carrying this T cell receptor beta chain has just one count. Some clones are missing from TCRdb's copy, which holds only in-frame ones; the method was immunoSEQ multiplex PCR. The repertoire holds approximately 80,000 clones, roughly 85% seen once, with 8.5% to 10% in the top ten. The CDR3 spans 15 residues. V lost 2 bases and J lost 3; bases outside the gene matches: 6. Germline CDR1 GTSNPN, CDR2 SVGIG (reference sequence). This record belongs to a study of blood T cell repertoires in COVID-19. This receptor was obtained from a man aged 50 to 60 with COVID-19, enrolled during active disease. The V call is TRBV30, the J call TRBJ2-7; TRBD2 aligns across 11 bases. Source material: peripheral blood. Here the CDR3 reads CAWSPRGTSGYEQYF. DNA for the CDR3: TGTGCCTGGAGTCCCCGTGGGACTAGCGGCTACGAGCAGTACTTC.